This TCR beta chain was obtained from a study of blood T cell repertoires in COVID-19. Trimming removed 4 bases from V and 7 bases from J; junction bases left unmatched: 7. Germline-derived CDR1 and CDR2 are MNHEY and SVGEGT. This CDR3 contains 15 residues. The protocol was immunoSEQ multiplex PCR, while the TCRdb copy is restricted to in-frame clones and leaves out a portion. The repertoire has 60,000 to 85,000 clones, nearly 90% of them found once; the top ten carry around 3.7%. The Seattle patients joined while their infection was active and were tracked longitudinally afterward. The chain recombines TRBV6-2 or TRBV6-3 with TRBJ2-1; TRBD1 agrees at 10 bases. Sequences were obtained from peripheral blood. This sequence originates from a woman in her forties or fifties with COVID-19, enrolled during active disease. CDR3 in DNA: TGTGCCAGCAGTTCGCCCCGGGACAGGGGAAATGAGCAGTTCTTC. Protein product: CASSSPRDRGNEQFF.